This TCR beta chain derives from a study of cytomegalovirus exposure and HLA in healthy donors. Across the whole study: In an early release, HLA-typed donors contributed some 80 million unique TCR sequences. Study results and caveats: The investigators catalogued 160 or so TCR beta chains as cytomegalovirus-associated. An assumption of roughly uniform sequencing depth across donors underlay the presence/absence analyses. The authors later found HLA-associated TCR beta chains more clonally expanded than equally common others.

On this clone itself: Antigen specificity is unknown.

60 Vbeta and 13 Jbeta primers were used in PCR. Profiling relied on immunoSEQ multiplex PCR, and the TCRdb table lists in-frame clones only, not all of them. Here the sample spans 110,000 to 150,000 clones, roughly four fifths being singletons. Germline CDR1 is MGHRA and CDR2 is YSYEKL. CDR3 length: 14 residues. V was shortened by 2 bases and J by 5 bases, with 9 bases between the two germline ends. The TCR sequence derives from a middle-aged woman in good health and CMV-seronegative. Sequencing was performed on PBMCs. The rearrangement uses TRBV4-1 and TRBJ2-2; a possible D gene is TRBD2 (6 bases). The CDR3 reads CASSQPGRTGELFF. The CDR3, as DNA: TGCGCCAGCAGCCAACCAGGGAGGACCGGGGAGCTGTTTTTT.